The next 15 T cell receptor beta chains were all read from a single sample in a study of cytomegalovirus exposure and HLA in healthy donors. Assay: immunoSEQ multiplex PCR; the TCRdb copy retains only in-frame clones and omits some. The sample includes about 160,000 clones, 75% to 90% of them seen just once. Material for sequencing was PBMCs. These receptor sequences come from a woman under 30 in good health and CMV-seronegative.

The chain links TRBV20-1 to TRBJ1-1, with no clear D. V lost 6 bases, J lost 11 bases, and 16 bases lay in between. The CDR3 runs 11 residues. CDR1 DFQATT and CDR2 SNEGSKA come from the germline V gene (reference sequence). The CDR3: CSASRTVGAFF. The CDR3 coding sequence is TGCAGTGCCTCCCGGACTGTGGGGGCTTTCTTT.

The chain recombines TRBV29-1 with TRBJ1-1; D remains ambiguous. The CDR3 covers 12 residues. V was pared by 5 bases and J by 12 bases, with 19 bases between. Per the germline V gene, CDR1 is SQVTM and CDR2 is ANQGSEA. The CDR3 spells CSVSGYSKDTFF. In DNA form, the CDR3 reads TGCAGCGTTTCGGGATATTCAAAAGACACTTTCTTT. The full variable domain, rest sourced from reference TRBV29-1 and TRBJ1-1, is SAVISQKPSRDICQRGTSLTIQCQVDSQVTMMFWYRQQPGQSLTLIATANQGSEATYESGFVIDKFPISRPNLTFSTLTVSNMSPEDSSIYLCSVSGYSKDTFFGQGTRLTVV.

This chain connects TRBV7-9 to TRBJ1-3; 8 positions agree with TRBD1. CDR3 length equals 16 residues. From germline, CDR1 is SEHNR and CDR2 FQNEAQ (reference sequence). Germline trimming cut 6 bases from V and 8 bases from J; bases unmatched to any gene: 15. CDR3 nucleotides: TGTGCCAGCAGTCAAACCTGGACAGGGCCTGAGGACACCATATATTTT. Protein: CASSQTWTGPEDTIYF.

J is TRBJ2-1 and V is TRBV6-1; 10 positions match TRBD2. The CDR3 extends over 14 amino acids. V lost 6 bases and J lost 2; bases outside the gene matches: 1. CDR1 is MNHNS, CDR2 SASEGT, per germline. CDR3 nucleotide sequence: TGTGCCAGCAGAGCGGGAGGGCCCTACAATGAGCAGTTCTTC. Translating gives CASRAGGPYNEQFF.

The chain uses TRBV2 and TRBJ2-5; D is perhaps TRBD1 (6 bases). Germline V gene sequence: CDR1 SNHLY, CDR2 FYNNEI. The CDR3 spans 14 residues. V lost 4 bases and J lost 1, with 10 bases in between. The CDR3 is CASSAGQSQETQYF. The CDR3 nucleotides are TGTGCCAGCAGTGCCGGACAGAGCCAAGAGACCCAGTACTTC.

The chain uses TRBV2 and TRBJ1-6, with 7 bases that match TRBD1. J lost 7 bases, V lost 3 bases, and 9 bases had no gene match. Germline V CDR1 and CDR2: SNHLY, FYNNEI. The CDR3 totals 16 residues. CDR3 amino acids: CASSELETGRNSPLHF. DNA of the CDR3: TGTGCCAGCAGTGAGCTGGAGACAGGGAGAAATTCACCCCTCCACTTT.

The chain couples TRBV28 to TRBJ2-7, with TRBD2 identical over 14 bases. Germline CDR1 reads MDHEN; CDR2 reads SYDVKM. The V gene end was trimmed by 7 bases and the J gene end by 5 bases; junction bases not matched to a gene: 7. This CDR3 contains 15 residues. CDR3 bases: TGTGCCAGCAAGAGACTAGCGGGAGGGGTCCACGAGCAGTACTTC. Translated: CASKRLAGGVHEQYF.

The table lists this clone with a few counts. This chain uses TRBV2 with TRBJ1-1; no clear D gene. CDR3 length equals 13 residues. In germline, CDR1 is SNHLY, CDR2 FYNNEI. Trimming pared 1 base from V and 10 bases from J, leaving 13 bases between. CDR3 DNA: TGTGCCAGCAGTGAAGAGAGGGCTGAGGGAGCTTTCTTT. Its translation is CASSEERAEGAFF.

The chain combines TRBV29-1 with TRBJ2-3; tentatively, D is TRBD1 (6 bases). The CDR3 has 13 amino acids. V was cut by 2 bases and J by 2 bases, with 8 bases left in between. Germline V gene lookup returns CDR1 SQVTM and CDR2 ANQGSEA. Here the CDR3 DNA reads TGCAGCGTTGAACTGGGGGCCACAGATACGCAGTATTTT. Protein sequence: CSVELGATDTQYF.

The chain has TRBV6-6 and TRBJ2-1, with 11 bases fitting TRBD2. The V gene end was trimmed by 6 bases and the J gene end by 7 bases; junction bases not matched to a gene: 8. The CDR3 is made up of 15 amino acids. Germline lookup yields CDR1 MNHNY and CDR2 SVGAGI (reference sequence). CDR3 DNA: TGTGCCAGCAGCTCTAGCGGGGGGCCCCTTAATGAGCAGTTCTTC. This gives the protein CASSSSGGPLNEQFF.

The CDR3 here is CGGGSNYGYTF. The CDR3 coding sequence is TGTGGGGGGGGATCTAACTATGGCTACACCTTC. The chain combines TRBV30 with TRBJ1-2; a possible D gene is TRBD1 (5 bases). Germline CDR1 and CDR2: GTSNPN and SVGIG (reference sequence). CDR3 length: 11 amino acids.

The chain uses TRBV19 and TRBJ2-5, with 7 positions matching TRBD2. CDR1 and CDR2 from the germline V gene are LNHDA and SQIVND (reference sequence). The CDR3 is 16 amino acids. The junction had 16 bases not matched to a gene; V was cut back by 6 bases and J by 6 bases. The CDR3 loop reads CASSVVESGKSKTQYF. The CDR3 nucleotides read TGTGCCAGTAGCGTTGTAGAAAGCGGGAAGAGCAAGACCCAGTACTTC.

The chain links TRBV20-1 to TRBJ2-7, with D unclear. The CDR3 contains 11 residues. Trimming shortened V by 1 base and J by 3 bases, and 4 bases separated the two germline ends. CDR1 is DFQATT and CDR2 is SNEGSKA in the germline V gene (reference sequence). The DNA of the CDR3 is TGCAGTGCTAGAGGACTCTACGAGCAGTACTTC. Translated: CSARGLYEQYF.

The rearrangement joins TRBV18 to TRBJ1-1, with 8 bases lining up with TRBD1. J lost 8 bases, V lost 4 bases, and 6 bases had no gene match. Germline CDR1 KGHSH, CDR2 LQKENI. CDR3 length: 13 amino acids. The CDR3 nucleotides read TGTGCCAGCTCACTCCCGGACAGGGTGGAAGCTTTCTTT. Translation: CASSLPDRVEAFF.

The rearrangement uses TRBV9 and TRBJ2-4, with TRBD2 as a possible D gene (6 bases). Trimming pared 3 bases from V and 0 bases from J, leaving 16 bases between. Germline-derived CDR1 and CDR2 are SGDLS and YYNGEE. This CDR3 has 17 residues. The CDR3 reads CASSGRVGGSAKNIQYF. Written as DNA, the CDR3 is TGTGCCAGCAGCGGTAGGGTGGGGGGTTCAGCCAAAAACATTCAGTACTTC.